A single sample gave rise to the 4 T cell receptor beta chains below, sequenced in a study of T cells in Graves' hyperthyroidism and ophthalmopathy. Amplified TCR beta CDR3 regions derived from RNA transcripts. Using the HTBI primer set, a first-round RT-PCR was run on the TCR CDR3. TCRdb processed the multiplex PCR reads anew with MiXCR; each CDR3 protein has one entry. The sample holds more than 300,000 distinct CDR3 sequences; around 20% are singletons and the top ten take 40% to 45%. The sequenced sample consisted of blood. Source of these receptors: a man younger than 35 with Graves' ophthalmopathy.

This clonotype was seen many times. CDR3 in DNA: TGTGCCATCTCGCCCGGGCAGGGGCCCTATGGCTACACCTTC. Its translation: CAISPGQGPYGYTF. The chain joins TRBV12-3 or TRBV12-4 to TRBJ1-2, with TRBD1 as a possible D gene (6 bases). The V end was cut by 10 bases, the J end by 4 bases, with 19 bases between. The CDR3 totals 14 residues.

This clonotype was detected only a few times. The chain employs TRBV6-1 and TRBJ2-7, with D possibly being TRBD1 or TRBD2 (5 bases each). V was cut by 2 bases and J by 2 bases, with 13 bases left in between. Germline CDR1 reads MNHNS; CDR2 reads SASEGT. This CDR3 spans 15 amino acids. CDR3 loop: CASSEPGRRTYEQYF. CDR3 coding DNA: TGTGCCAGCAGTGAACCGGGACGGAGAACCTACGAGCAGTACTTC.

This clonotype showed up many times. V usage is TRBV6-1 and J usage is TRBJ2-7; tentative D call: TRBD1 (6 bases). The V gene lost 9 bases and the J gene lost 2 bases, with 14 bases spanning the gap. The CDR3 is 13 amino acids. CDR1 is MNHNS, CDR2 SASEGT, per germline. CDR3 nucleotide sequence: TGTGCCAGTACGGACAGTTCGACCTACGAGCAGTACTTC. Its translation is CASTDSSTYEQYF.

The chain uses TRBV10-3 and TRBJ1-4, with 10 bases that match TRBD1. The germline CDR1 and CDR2 sequences are ENHRY and SYGVKD. The CDR3 is 13 residues long. V shed 6 bases and J 6 bases; nucleotides not matched to a gene: 1. CDR3 in DNA: TGTGCCATCAGGGGGACAGGGGATGAAAAACTGTTTTTT. Translated: CAIRGTGDEKLFF.